This note documents a single T cell receptor (beta chain) sequence. What it recognizes is unknown. This sample was included in a study of beta chain features in type 1 diabetes. Reverse transcription of all isolated RNA meant that expressed TCRB transcripts were sequenced. The method was immunoSEQ multiplex PCR; TCRdb's version includes in-frame clones alone and lacks a portion of them. The data show 860,000 or so clones, 15% to 20% seen once. Broader study findings: Patients with Type 1 diabetes showed moderately but significantly shorter TCRB CDR3s in all four CD4+ subsets.

The CDR3 has 16 amino acids. Germline assignment: CDR1 KGHSH and CDR2 LQKENI. V dropped 3 bases and J dropped 7; count of bases not matched to a gene: 8. The chain uses TRBV18 and TRBJ2-2; 10 bases map to TRBD1. The sample taken for sequencing was naive CD4+ T cells from blood. This clonotype was obtained from a woman between 18 and 29 years old in good health. CDR3 sequence reads: CASSPLDRGYIGELFF. The CDR3, as DNA: TGTGCCAGCTCACCCTTGGACAGGGGGTACATCGGGGAGCTGTTTTTT.